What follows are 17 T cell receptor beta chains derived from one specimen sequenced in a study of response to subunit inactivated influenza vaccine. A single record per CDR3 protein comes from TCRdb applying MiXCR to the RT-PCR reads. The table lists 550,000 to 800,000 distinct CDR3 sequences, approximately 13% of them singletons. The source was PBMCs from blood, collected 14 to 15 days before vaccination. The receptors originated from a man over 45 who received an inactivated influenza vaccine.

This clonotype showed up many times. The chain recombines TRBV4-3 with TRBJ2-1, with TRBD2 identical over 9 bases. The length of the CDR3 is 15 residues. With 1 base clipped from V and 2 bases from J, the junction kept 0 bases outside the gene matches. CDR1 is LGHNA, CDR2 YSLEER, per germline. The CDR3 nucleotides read TGCGCCAGCAGCCAAGGCGGGGGGGCCTACAATGAGCAGTTCTTC. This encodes CASSQGGGAYNEQFF.

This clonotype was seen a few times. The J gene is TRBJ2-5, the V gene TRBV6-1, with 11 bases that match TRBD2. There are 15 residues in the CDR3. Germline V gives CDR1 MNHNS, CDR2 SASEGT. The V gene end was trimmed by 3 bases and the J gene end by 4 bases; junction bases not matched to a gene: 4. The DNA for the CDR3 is TGTGCCAGCAGTGACCTAGCGGGAGGTCTAGAGACCCAGTACTTC. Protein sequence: CASSDLAGGLETQYF.

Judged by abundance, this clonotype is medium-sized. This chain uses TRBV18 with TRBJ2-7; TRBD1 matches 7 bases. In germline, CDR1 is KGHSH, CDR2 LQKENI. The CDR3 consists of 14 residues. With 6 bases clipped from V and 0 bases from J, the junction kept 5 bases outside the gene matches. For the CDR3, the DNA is TGTGCCAGCTCCACAGGGGTAGGCTCCTACGAGCAGTACTTC. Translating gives CASSTGVGSYEQYF.

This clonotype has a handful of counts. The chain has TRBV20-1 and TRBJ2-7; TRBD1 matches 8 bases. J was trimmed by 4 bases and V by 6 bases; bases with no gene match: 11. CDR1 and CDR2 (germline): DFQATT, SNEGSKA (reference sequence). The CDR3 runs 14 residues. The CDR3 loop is CSAVNQGAGYEQYF. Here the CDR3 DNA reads TGCAGTGCCGTAAACCAGGGGGCAGGTTACGAGCAGTACTTC.

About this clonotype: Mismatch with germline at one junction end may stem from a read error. The CDR3 coding sequence is TGTGCCAACAGTTTAGCGGCCACCGGGGAGCTGTTTTTT. This gives the protein CANSLAATGELFF. The chain is built from TRBV12-3 or TRBV12-4 and TRBJ2-2; possible D gene TRBD2, 6 bases. The CDR3 covers 13 residues.

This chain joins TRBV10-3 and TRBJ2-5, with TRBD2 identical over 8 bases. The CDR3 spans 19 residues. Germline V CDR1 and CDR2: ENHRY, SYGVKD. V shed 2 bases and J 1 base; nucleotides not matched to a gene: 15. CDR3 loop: CAISEQSISSGWGQETQYF. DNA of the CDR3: TGTGCCATCAGTGAGCAATCGATCTCTAGCGGGTGGGGCCAAGAGACCCAGTACTTC.

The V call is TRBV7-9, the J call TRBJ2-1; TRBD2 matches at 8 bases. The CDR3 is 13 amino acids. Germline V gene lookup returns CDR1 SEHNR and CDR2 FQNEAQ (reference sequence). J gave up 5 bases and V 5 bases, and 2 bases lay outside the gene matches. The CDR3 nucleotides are TGTGCCAGCAGCCCCGGGGGGGACAATGAGCAGTTCTTC. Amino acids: CASSPGGDNEQFF.

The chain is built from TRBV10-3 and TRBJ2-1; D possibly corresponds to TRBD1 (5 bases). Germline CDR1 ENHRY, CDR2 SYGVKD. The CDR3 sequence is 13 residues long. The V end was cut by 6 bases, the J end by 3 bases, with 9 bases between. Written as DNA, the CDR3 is TGTGCCATCAGCCGAACAGGCTACAATGAGCAGTTCTTC. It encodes CAISRTGYNEQFF.

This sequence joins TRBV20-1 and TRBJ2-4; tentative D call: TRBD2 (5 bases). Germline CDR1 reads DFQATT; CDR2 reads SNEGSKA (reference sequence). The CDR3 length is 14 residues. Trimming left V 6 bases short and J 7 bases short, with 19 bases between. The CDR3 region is CSANLLSSGNIQYF. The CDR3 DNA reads TGCAGTGCAAATCTGCTGAGCTCGGGGAACATTCAGTACTTC.

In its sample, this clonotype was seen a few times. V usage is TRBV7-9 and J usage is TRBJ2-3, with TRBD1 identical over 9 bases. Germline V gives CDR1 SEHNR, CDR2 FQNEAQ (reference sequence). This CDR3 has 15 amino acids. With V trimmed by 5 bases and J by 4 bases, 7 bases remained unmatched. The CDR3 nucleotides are TGTGCCAGCAGCCCGAGGACAGGGGCCGCAGATACGCAGTATTTT. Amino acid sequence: CASSPRTGAADTQYF.

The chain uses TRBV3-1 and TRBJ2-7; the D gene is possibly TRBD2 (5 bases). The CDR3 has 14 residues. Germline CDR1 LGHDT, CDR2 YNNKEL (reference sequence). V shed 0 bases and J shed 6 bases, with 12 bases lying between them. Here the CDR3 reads CASSQDVRAREQYF. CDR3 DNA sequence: TGTGCCAGCAGCCAAGATGTGCGGGCCCGCGAGCAGTACTTC.

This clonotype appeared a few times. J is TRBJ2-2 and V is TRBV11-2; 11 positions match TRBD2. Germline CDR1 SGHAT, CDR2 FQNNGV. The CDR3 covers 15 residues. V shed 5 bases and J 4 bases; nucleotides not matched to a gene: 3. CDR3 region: CASSLLAGATGELFF. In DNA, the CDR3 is TGTGCCAGCAGCCTACTAGCGGGGGCCACCGGGGAGCTGTTTTTT.

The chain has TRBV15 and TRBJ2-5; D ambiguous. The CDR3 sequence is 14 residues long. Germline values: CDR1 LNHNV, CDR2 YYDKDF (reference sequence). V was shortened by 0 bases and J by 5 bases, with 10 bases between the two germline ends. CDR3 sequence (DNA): TGTGCCACCAGCAGAGATGGGCCCTACGAGACCCAGTACTTC. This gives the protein CATSRDGPYETQYF.

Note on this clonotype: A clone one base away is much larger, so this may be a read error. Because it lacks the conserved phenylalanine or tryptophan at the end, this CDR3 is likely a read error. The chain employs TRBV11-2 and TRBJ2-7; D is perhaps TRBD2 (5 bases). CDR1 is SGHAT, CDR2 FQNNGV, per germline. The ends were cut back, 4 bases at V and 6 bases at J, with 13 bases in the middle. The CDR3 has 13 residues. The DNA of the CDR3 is TGTGCCAGCAGCTATGGTCTCGGGGTCGAGCAGTACCTC. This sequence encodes CASSYGLGVEQYL.

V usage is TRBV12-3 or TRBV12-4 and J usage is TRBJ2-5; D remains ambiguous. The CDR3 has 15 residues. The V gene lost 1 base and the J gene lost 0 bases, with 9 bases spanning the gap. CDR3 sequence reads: CASSLGPTDQETQYF. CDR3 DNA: TGTGCCAGCAGTTTAGGACCCACAGACCAAGAGACCCAGTACTTC.

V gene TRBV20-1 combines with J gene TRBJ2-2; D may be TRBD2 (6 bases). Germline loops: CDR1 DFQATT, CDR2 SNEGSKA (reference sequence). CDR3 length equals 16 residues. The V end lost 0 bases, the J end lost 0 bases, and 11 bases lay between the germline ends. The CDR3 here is CSARELVAANTGELFF. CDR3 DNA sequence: TGCAGTGCTAGAGAGTTGGTAGCGGCGAACACCGGGGAGCTGTTTTTT.

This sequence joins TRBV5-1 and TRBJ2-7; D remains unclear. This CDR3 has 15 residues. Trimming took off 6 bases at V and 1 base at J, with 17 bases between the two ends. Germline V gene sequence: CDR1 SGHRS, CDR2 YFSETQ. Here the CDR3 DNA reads TGCGCCAGCACTTTAGCAACGAGCACATCCTACGAGCAGTACTTC. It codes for CASTLATSTSYEQYF.